This entry concerns a single TCR beta chain. The sample is drawn from a study of control samples from healthy donors and cancer patients. Produced via immunoSEQ multiplex PCR; TCRdb's table is partial and in-frame only. The sample has under 130,000 clones, roughly 80% seen once. The CDR3 is made up of 14 amino acids. Germline CDR1 is SGHNT and CDR2 is YYREEE (reference sequence). V was shortened by 0 bases and J by 5 bases, with 12 bases between the two germline ends. The clonotype comes from a woman between 45 and 65 years old in good health. The gene calls are TRBV5-4 and TRBJ2-7; D is possibly TRBD1 (6 bases). Sequencing was done on a sample of blood. The CDR3 region has the DNA TGTGCCAGCAGCTTGGACAGGGTCGTGAACGAGCAGTACTTC. Its protein is CASSLDRVVNEQYF.